The 14 T cell receptor beta chains below come from one sample, sequenced in a study of blood T cell repertoires in COVID-19. The data were produced by immunoSEQ multiplex PCR, yet TCRdb's version contains in-frame clones alone and is incomplete. The repertoire consists of hundreds of thousands of clones, with roughly 79% occurring once and the leading ten covering 6.5% to 9%. Sequencing was done on a sample of peripheral blood. These receptor sequences come from a woman of 80 years or more with COVID-19, enrolled during active disease.

V is TRBV5-1 and J is TRBJ1-2; possibly TRBD1 for D (5 bases). The CDR3 extends over 13 amino acids. The germline V and J ends were trimmed by 6 bases and 6 bases, with 15 bases remaining between them. Germline V gives CDR1 SGHRS, CDR2 YFSETQ. CDR3: CASKIQEGDGYTF. The DNA for the CDR3 is TGCGCCAGCAAAATACAGGAAGGGGATGGCTACACCTTC.

V gene TRBV3-1 (or the pseudogene TRBV3-2) combines with J gene TRBJ1-2; TRBD1 agrees at 7 bases. Germline V gene data show CDR1 as LGHDT and CDR2 as YNNKEL (reference sequence). The junction had 13 bases not matched to a gene; V was cut back by 2 bases and J by 4 bases. This CDR3 region has 17 residues. CDR3 residues: CASSQRSRDSSFYGYTF. The CDR3 nucleotides read TGTGCCAGCAGCCAAAGATCTCGGGACAGTTCCTTCTATGGCTACACCTTC.

The CDR3 reads CASSYPTATSSYEQYF. DNA of the CDR3: TGTGCCAGCAGTTACCCTACAGCTACAAGCTCCTACGAGCAGTACTTC. This chain uses TRBV6-2 or TRBV6-3 with TRBJ2-7; D uncertain. This CDR3 is 16 amino acids long. CDR1 is MNHEY, CDR2 SVGEGT, per germline. Trimming took off 2 bases at V and 0 bases at J, with 14 bases between the two ends.

CDR3 coding DNA: TGTGCCAGCAGCTCCTGGGGCCTCACGGAGACCCAGTACTTC. The encoded protein is CASSSWGLTETQYF. V gene TRBV11-2 combines with J gene TRBJ2-5, with D perhaps matching TRBD1 (5 bases). From germline, CDR1 is SGHAT and CDR2 FQNNGV. Trimming pared 4 bases from V and 5 bases from J, leaving 14 bases between. The CDR3 has 14 amino acids.

CDR3 residues: CAWSWAVGRELFF. DNA of the CDR3: TGTGCCTGGAGTTGGGCAGTCGGCCGGGAGCTGTTTTTT. This rearrangement joins TRBV30 to TRBJ2-2; D gene ambiguous. The CDR3 is 13 amino acids. From germline, CDR1 is GTSNPN and CDR2 SVGIG (reference sequence). The ends were cut back, 2 bases at V and 9 bases at J, with 13 bases in the middle. Variable domain in full (rest from reference TRBV30 and TRBJ2-2): SQTIHQWPATLVQPVGSPLSLECTVEGTSNPNLYWYRQAAGRGLQLLFYSVGIGQISSEVPQNLSASRPQDRQFILSSKKLLLSDSGFYLCAWSWAVGRELFFGEGSRLTVL.

The chain carries TRBV21-1 and TRBJ2-1; TRBD2 is the table's D call and was not checked against the DNA. TRBV21-1 is labeled a pseudogene. This CDR3 has 18 residues. Here the CDR3 DNA reads TGTGCCAGCAGGGCCAGGGATGGCGGGACGGCGAGGCGCAATGAGCAGTTCTTC. It encodes CASRARDGGTARRNEQFF.

This chain joins TRBV28 and TRBJ2-7; 13 bases align to TRBD2. The CDR3 has 16 residues. The germline CDR1 and CDR2 sequences are MDHEN and SYDVKM. J lost 4 bases, V lost 3 bases, and 6 bases had no gene match. The CDR3: CASSFGLAGEGYEQYF. Written as DNA, the CDR3 is TGTGCCAGCAGTTTTGGACTAGCGGGAGAGGGTTACGAGCAGTACTTC.

The chain links TRBV3-1 (or the pseudogene TRBV3-2) to TRBJ2-1, with 8 nucleotides matching TRBD1. The J segment lost 12 bases and the V segment lost 4 bases, leaving 11 bases of the junction unmatched. The CDR3 loop spans 14 amino acids. CDR1 LGHDT and CDR2 YNNKEL come from the germline V gene (reference sequence). Here the CDR3 DNA reads TGTGCCAGCAGCCCCCTACAGGGGGGCCTCGGGCAGTTCTTC. This sequence encodes CASSPLQGGLGQFF.

In DNA, the CDR3 is TGTGCCAGCAGCTTAAGACAGGGTGATAATTCACCCCTCCACTTT. It translates to CASSLRQGDNSPLHF. This chain uses TRBV7-9 with TRBJ1-6, with 7 bases aligning to TRBD1. Germline assignment: CDR1 SEHNR and CDR2 FQNEAQ (reference sequence). This CDR3 is built from 15 residues. V lost 2 bases, J lost 5 bases, and 3 bases stayed unmatched.

This chain joins TRBV14 and TRBJ1-5; unclear D gene. The V end was cut by 0 bases, the J end by 5 bases, with 17 bases between. The CDR3 has 17 amino acids. Germline values: CDR1 SGHDN, CDR2 FVKESK. The CDR3 region is CASSQDKVREVHQPQHF. CDR3 sequence (DNA): TGTGCCAGCAGCCAAGACAAAGTCCGGGAAGTTCATCAGCCCCAGCATTTT.

CDR3 residues: CASSDYSNQPQHF. The CDR3, as DNA: TGTGCCAGCAGTGATTATAGCAATCAGCCCCAGCATTTT. The V gene is TRBV6-1, the J gene TRBJ1-5; D is undetermined. Trimming removed 3 bases from V and 0 bases from J, with 3 bases in between. The length of the CDR3 is 13 residues. Per the germline V gene, CDR1 is MNHNS and CDR2 is SASEGT.

This chain uses TRBV5-1 with TRBJ1-5, with 10 bases aligning to TRBD1. Germline CDR1 is SGHRS and CDR2 is YFSETQ. V lost 5 bases and J lost 7; bases outside the gene matches: 9. This CDR3 is built from 15 residues. The CDR3 loop reads CASRPGTGDGQPQHF. The CDR3 DNA follows: TGCGCCAGCAGACCCGGGACAGGGGATGGCCAGCCCCAGCATTTT.

V usage is TRBV29-1 and J usage is TRBJ1-1; maybe TRBD1 (5 bases). The V end was cut by 2 bases, the J end by 3 bases, with 10 bases between. There are 13 residues in the CDR3. CDR1 and CDR2 (germline): SQVTM, ANQGSEA. CDR3 coding DNA: TGCAGCGTTGAAAGGGGAAGCGACACTGAAGCTTTCTTT. Encoded protein: CSVERGSDTEAFF.

The chain joins TRBV7-2 to TRBJ1-6; D is perhaps TRBD1 (5 bases). CDR1 is SGHTA and CDR2 is FQGNSA in the germline V gene. The CDR3 extends over 14 amino acids. Trimming removed 8 bases at V and 8 bases at J, with 16 bases between. The CDR3 protein is CASGRRVSDSPLHF. The CDR3 nucleotides read TGTGCCAGCGGCCGCAGGGTCTCGGATTCACCCCTCCACTTT.